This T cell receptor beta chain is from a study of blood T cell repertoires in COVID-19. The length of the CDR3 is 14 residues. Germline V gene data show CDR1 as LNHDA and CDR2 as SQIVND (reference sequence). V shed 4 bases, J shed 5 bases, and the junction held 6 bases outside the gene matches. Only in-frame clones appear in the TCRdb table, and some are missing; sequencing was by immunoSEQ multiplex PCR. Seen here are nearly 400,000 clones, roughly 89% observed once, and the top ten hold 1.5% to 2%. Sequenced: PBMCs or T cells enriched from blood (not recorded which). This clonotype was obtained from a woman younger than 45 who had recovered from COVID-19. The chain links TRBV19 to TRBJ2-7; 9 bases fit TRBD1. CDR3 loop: CASSTRDRVHEQYF. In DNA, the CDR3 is TGTGCCAGTAGTACCCGGGACAGGGTCCACGAGCAGTACTTC.